This T cell receptor (beta chain) was sequenced in a study of cytomegalovirus exposure and HLA in healthy donors. Study overall: Unique TCRs numbering roughly 80 million, obtained from HLA-typed donors, made up an early data release.

The germline V gene encodes CDR1 MNHEY and CDR2 SVGAGI. Trimming stripped 0 bases from V and 1 base from J, with 10 bases between. There are 16 residues in the CDR3. For this clone: The antigen remains unidentified.

60 Vbeta and 13 Jbeta primers were used in PCR. Assay: immunoSEQ multiplex PCR; the TCRdb copy retains only in-frame clones and omits some. The sample holds around 200,000 clones, roughly 84% seen once. Points from the study as a whole: Reports showed the classifier diagnosing cytomegalovirus status with high specificity and sensitivity. Looking again later, the authors saw that most CMV-associated TCR beta chains seemed HLA-restricted.

This clonotype was sampled from a girl aged 2 to 10 in good health and CMV-seropositive. Sequencing was carried out using PBMCs. V usage is TRBV6-5 and J usage is TRBJ2-1, with TRBD1 as a possible D gene (5 bases). The DNA for the CDR3 is TGTGCCAGCAGTTACTCCAGGGTCATTTCCTACAATGAGCAGTTCTTC. It encodes CASSYSRVISYNEQFF.